These 21 T cell receptor beta chains share one sample of origin, sequenced in a study of T cell repertoires in cytomegalovirus infection. TCRdb redid the calling of the reads with MiXCR, one entry per CDR3 protein. The sample includes a few hundred thousand distinct CDR3 sequences, over 7.5% of them seen just once. Sequencing was done on a sample of PBMCs. The receptors here all came from a human donor in good health (CMV status not recorded). Some clones in this sample may be carry-over from other donors' samples.

This clonotype came up a few times. The chain uses TRBV6-6 and TRBJ1-5; D not certain. The CDR3 consists of 13 residues. The V and J ends lost 6 bases and 11 bases respectively, with 17 bases between them. Germline-derived CDR1 and CDR2 are MNHNY and SVGAGI (reference sequence). CDR3 bases: TGTGCCAGCAGCCCCATGAACGGGATGACCCAGCATTTT. Its protein product is CASSPMNGMTQHF.

This clonotype was detected ten times or more. The chain is built from TRBV7-6 and TRBJ2-7, with 8 bases that match TRBD1. The CDR3 runs 14 residues. In germline, CDR1 is SGHVS, CDR2 FNYEAQ. J lost 5 bases, V lost 2 bases, and 5 bases had no gene match. The CDR3 nucleotides read TGTGCCAGCAGCTTAACATCAGGGGGCAACGAGCAGTACTTC. It encodes CASSLTSGGNEQYF.

About this clonotype: A much larger clone sits a single nucleotide away, making a read error possible. The chain is built from TRBV6-6 and TRBJ1-2; D unclear. This CDR3 is 12 amino acids long. With 4 bases removed from V and 2 bases from J, the gap between germline ends came to 5 bases. The V gene's germline CDR1 is MNHNY and CDR2 SVGAGI (reference sequence). CDR3 nucleotide sequence: TGTGCCAGCAGTTTGGAGAACTATGGCTACACCTTC. Translation gives CASSLENYGYTF.

There are many counts of this clonotype. This chain connects TRBV7-6 to TRBJ2-2; D ambiguous. V was clipped by 1 base and J by 5 bases, with 8 bases between them. The CDR3 runs 14 residues. Per germline, CDR1 SGHVS and CDR2 FNYEAQ. CDR3 sequence: CASSLEPGTGELFF. The CDR3 nucleotides are TGTGCCAGCAGCTTAGAACCTGGTACCGGGGAGCTGTTTTTT. The full variable domain, with the rest looked up from reference TRBV7-6 and TRBJ2-2, is GAGVSQSPRYKVTKRGQDVALRCDPISGHVSLYWYRQALGQGPEFLTYFNYEAQQDKSGLPNDRFSAERPEGSISTLTIQRTEQRDSAMYRCASSLEPGTGELFFGEGSRLTVL.

The table lists this clonotype with a few counts. The germline gene is not matched at one end of the junction; a read error may be the cause. The chain joins TRBV4-1 to TRBJ2-2; TRBD2 might be the D (6 bases). Germline V gene data show CDR1 as MGHRA and CDR2 as YSYEKL. CDR3 length: 15 amino acids. CDR3 in amino acids: CASGSGGTNTGELFF. The DNA for the CDR3 is TGTGCCAGCGGATCGGGCGGGACGAACACCGGGGAGCTGTTTTTT.

This clonotype came up many times. The J gene is TRBJ2-7, the V gene TRBV7-9; D is possibly TRBD1 (8 bases). The germline gives CDR1 SEHNR, CDR2 FQNEAQ (reference sequence). V was trimmed by 5 bases and J by 3 bases, leaving 14 bases between them. CDR3 length equals 14 residues. The DNA for the CDR3 is TGTGCCAGCAGCCCGGGGGGACAGGTCTACGAGCAGTACTTC. It is translated as CASSPGGQVYEQYF.

On this clonotype: This may arise from a read error, as a much more abundant clone is one base away. It is likely a read error, because the conserved phenylalanine at the end of the CDR3 is missing. This chain links TRBV7-6 with TRBJ2-1; D is unresolved. In germline, CDR1 is SGHVS, CDR2 FNYEAQ. This CDR3 comprises 14 residues. Trimming cost V 4 bases and J 4 bases, with 11 bases left between them. Here the CDR3 reads CASSSRRIYNEQFS. CDR3 nucleotide sequence: TGTGCCAGCAGCTCGCGGCGGATATACAATGAGCAGTTCTCC.

This sequence joins TRBV20-1 and TRBJ1-6, with TRBD1 matching over 7 bases. Looked up from germline, CDR1 is DFQATT and CDR2 is SNEGSKA (reference sequence). The CDR3 length is 12 residues. V trimming: 6 bases; J trimming: 7 bases; junction bases outside the gene matches: 3. CDR3 nucleotides: TGCAGTGCCCGACAGGGAAATTCACCCCTCCACTTT. Translated: CSARQGNSPLHF.

This clonotype was detected a few times. The chain combines TRBV7-2 with TRBJ2-7; D remains unclear. The CDR3 contains 12 residues. The ends were cut back, 3 bases at V and 1 base at J, with 4 bases in the middle. Germline CDR1 SGHTA, CDR2 FQGNSA. The CDR3 region has the DNA TGTGCCAGCAGCTTTGGATCCTACGAGCAGTACTTC. This gives the protein CASSFGSYEQYF.

This clonotype turned up a few times. The chain combines TRBV2 with TRBJ1-3; no clear D gene. The CDR3 runs to 12 residues. V lost 8 bases, J lost 2 bases, and 7 bases lay in between. Germline V lookup: CDR1 SNHLY, CDR2 FYNNEI. CDR3 sequence: CASEGTGNTIYF. CDR3 bases: TGTGCCAGCGAGGGCACTGGAAACACCATATATTTT.

This clonotype has a handful of counts. The V and J genes are TRBV6-1 and TRBJ2-7; unclear D gene. The germline gives CDR1 MNHNS, CDR2 SASEGT. This CDR3 is 14 amino acids long. Trimming left V 4 bases short and J 3 bases short, with 13 bases between. CDR3 amino acids: CASSVDKPRYEQYF. CDR3 DNA sequence: TGTGCCAGCAGTGTTGATAAACCCCGCTACGAGCAGTACTTC.

This clonotype appeared once. V gene TRBV6-6 combines with J gene TRBJ1-1; tentative D call: TRBD1 (6 bases). The CDR3 has 12 amino acids. Trimming pared 11 bases from V and 6 bases from J, leaving 16 bases between. Germline V gives CDR1 MNHNY, CDR2 SVGAGI (reference sequence). CDR3 coding DNA: TGTGCCGGCGGGGGGCTTAACGCTGAAGCTTTCTTT. It yields the protein CAGGGLNAEAFF.

Only a few counts were recorded for this clonotype. The rearrangement joins TRBV7-3 to TRBJ2-3; D is undetermined. Trimming left V 3 bases short and J 1 base short, with 11 bases between. CDR3 size: 15 residues. Germline values: CDR1 SGHTA, CDR2 FQGTGA. The CDR3, as DNA: TGTGCCAGCAGCTTGTCGTCCCTTGGCACAGATACGCAGTATTTT. This translates into CASSLSSLGTDTQYF. The full variable domain, rest sourced from reference TRBV7-3 and TRBJ2-3, is GAGVSQTPSNKVTEKGKYVELRCDPISGHTALYWYRQSLGQGPEFLIYFQGTGAADDSGLPNDRFFAVRPEGSVSTLKIQRTERGDSAVYLCASSLSSLGTDTQYFGPGTRLTVL.

This clonotype was counted at least ten times. The chain has TRBV7-2 and TRBJ1-5; 7 nucleotides align to TRBD1. J lost 3 bases, V lost 4 bases, and 9 bases had no gene match. This CDR3 has 16 residues. Germline V gene lookup returns CDR1 SGHTA and CDR2 FQGNSA. CDR3 coding DNA: TGTGCCAGCAGCTACCGGACAGGTACTCTCAATCAGCCCCAGCATTTT. This codes for CASSYRTGTLNQPQHF.

V usage is TRBV6-8 and J usage is TRBJ1-2; maybe TRBD1 (6 bases). Germline loops: CDR1 MNHGY, CDR2 SAAAGT. Trimming shortened V by 5 bases and J by 2 bases, and 18 bases separated the two germline ends. The CDR3 extends over 16 amino acids. CDR3 residues: CASSRLRGAWNYGYTF. In DNA form, the CDR3 reads TGTGCCAGCAGTCGCCTGAGGGGGGCTTGGAACTATGGCTACACCTTC.

This clonotype was observed at least ten times. The chain recombines TRBV6-1 with TRBJ1-4, with D possibly being TRBD1 (5 bases). Germline V CDR1 and CDR2: MNHNS, SASEGT. The CDR3 is made up of 16 amino acids. V was pared by 0 bases and J by 0 bases, with 8 bases between. The CDR3 bases are TGTGCCAGCAGTGAAGCAGGGGTAACAACTAATGAAAAACTGTTTTTT. Translating it yields CASSEAGVTTNEKLFF.

J is TRBJ2-7 and V is TRBV7-8; D is possibly TRBD1 (5 bases). V gave up 5 bases and J gave up 7 bases, with 18 bases separating them. The germline V gene encodes CDR1 SGHVS and CDR2 FQNEAQ. The CDR3 spans 14 residues. CDR3 sequence: CASSPLTDWGEQYF. The CDR3 DNA reads TGTGCCAGCAGCCCTTTGACAGACTGGGGAGAGCAGTACTTC. Full variable domain (outside the CDR3, taken from reference TRBV7-8 and TRBJ2-7): GAGVSQSPRYKVAKRGQDVALRCDPISGHVSLFWYQQALGQGPEFLTYFQNEAQLDKSGLPSDRFFAERPEGSVSTLKIQRTQQEDSAVYLCASSPLTDWGEQYFGPGTRLTVT.

This clonotype was counted only a few times. In nucleotides, the CDR3 is TGCGCCAGCAGCTTATCCACAGCGGGAGTAAGCGAGCAGTACTTC. Protein sequence: CASSLSTAGVSEQYF. This sequence joins TRBV5-1 and TRBJ2-7, with 8 bases identical to TRBD2. Germline trimming cut 2 bases from V and 6 bases from J; bases unmatched to any gene: 10. The CDR3 consists of 15 residues. The germline CDR1 and CDR2 sequences are SGHRS and YFSETQ.

V is TRBV2 and J is TRBJ2-3, with 8 bases fitting TRBD2. Germline V gene lookup returns CDR1 SNHLY and CDR2 FYNNEI. V was pared by 8 bases and J by 4 bases, with 2 bases of the junction left unmatched. CDR3 length: 12 amino acids. The CDR3 protein is CASEREPDTQYF. The CDR3 DNA reads TGTGCCAGCGAGCGGGAGCCAGATACGCAGTATTTT.

This clonotype was seen more than once but under ten times. The chain carries TRBV7-2 and TRBJ2-1, with TRBD2 identical over 8 bases. Germline V gene data show CDR1 as SGHTA and CDR2 as FQGNSA. V lost 2 bases, J lost 6 bases, and 15 bases stayed unmatched. The CDR3 has 18 amino acids. The CDR3 region has the DNA TGTGCCAGCAGCTTATTAGCGGGAAGTCCTATGGGGCGCAATGAGCAGTTCTTC. This sequence encodes CASSLLAGSPMGRNEQFF.

Only a few counts were recorded for this clonotype. The J gene is TRBJ1-6, the V gene TRBV28; D is ambiguous. Trimming removed 6 bases at V and 17 bases at J, with 17 bases between. This CDR3 region has 12 residues. Germline V gene lookup returns CDR1 MDHEN and CDR2 SYDVKM. CDR3 in DNA: TGTGCCAGCAGCTCCACCGGGTCCTTCTTCCACTTT. Its translation: CASSSTGSFFHF.